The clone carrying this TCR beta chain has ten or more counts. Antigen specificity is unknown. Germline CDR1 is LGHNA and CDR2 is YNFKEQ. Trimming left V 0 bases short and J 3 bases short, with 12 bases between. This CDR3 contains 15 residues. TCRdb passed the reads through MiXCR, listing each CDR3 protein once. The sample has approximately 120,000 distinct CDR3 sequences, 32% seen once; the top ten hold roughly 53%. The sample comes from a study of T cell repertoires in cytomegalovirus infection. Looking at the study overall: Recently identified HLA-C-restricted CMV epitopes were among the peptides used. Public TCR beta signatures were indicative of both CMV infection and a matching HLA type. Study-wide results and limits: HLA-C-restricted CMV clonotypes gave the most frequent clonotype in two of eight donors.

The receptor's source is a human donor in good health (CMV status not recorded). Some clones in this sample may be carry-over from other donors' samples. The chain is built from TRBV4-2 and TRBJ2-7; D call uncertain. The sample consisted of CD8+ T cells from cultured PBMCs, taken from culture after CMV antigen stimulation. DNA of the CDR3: TGTGCCAGCAGCCAAGAGACGGGCTTCAACTACGAGCAGTACTTC. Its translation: CASSQETGFNYEQYF.